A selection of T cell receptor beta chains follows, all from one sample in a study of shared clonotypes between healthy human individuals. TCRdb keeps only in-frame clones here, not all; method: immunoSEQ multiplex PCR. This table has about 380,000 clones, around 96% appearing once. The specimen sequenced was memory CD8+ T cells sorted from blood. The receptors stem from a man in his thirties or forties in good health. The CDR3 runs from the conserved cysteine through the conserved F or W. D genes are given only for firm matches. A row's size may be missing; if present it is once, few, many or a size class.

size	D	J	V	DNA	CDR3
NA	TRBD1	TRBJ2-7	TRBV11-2	TGTGCCAGCAGCTTTTACAGGGGGCAAAACTACGAGCAGTACTTC	CASSFYRGQNYEQYF
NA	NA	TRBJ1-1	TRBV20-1	TGCAGTGCTTCAGGGAGCACTGAAGCTTTCTTT	CSASGSTEAFF
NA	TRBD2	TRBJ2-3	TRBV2	TGTGCCAGCAGTGCGGACCGGGAGGCAGATACGCAGTATTTT	CASSADREADTQYF
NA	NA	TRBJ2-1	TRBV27	TGTGCCAGCAGACTCGGACCCGTCTACAATGAGCAGTTCTTC	CASRLGPVYNEQFF
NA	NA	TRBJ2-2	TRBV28	TGTGCCAGCAGCCCCCTTAAGGACATCGGGGAGCTGTTTTTT	CASSPLKDIGELFF
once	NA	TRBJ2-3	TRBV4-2	TGTGCCAGCAGCCGCAAAGTACAAGCAATGACAGATACGCAGTATTTT	CASSRKVQAMTDTQYF
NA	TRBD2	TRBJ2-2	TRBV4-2	TGTGCCAGCAGCCAAGATAATTCCGGGGGGACGAACACCGGGGAGCTGTTTTTT	CASSQDNSGGTNTGELFF
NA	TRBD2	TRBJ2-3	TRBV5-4	TGTGCCAGCAGCTTGCCGGGACTAGCGGGAACGGGTGGCACAGATACGCAGTATTTT	CASSLPGLAGTGGTDTQYF
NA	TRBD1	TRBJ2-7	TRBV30	TGTGCCTGGAGTCCCCAGACCGGACAGGGGCTGTACTTC	CAWSPQTGQGLYF
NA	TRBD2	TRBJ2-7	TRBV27	TGTGCCAGCAGTTCCCCAACTAGCGGACACGAGCAGTACTTC	CASSSPTSGHEQYF
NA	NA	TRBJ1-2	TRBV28	TGTGCCAGCAGTTTGGGGGGTTATGGCTACACCTTC	CASSLGGYGYTF
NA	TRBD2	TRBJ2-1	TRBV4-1	TGCGCCAGCAGCCTTAGGATCCCGTCGGGACTTCTACCGGGACTAGCGGTTAATGAGCAGTTCTTC	CASSLRIPSGLLPGLAVNEQFF
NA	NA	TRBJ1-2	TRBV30	TGTGCCTGGGGTCCGGGACAAGGCGATGGCTACACCTTC	CAWGPGQGDGYTF
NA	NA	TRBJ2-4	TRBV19	TGTGCCAGTAGTATGGACGGCGTCTCAACCCTTGTCAAAAACATTCAGTACTTC	CASSMDGVSTLVKNIQYF
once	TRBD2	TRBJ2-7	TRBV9	TGTGCCAGCAGCGGGACTAGCGGGCACTACGAGCAGTACTTC	CASSGTSGHYEQYF
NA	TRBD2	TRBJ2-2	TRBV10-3	TGTGCCATCAGTGAGACGACTAGCGGGGTCTCGAACACCGGGGAGCTGTTTTTT	CAISETTSGVSNTGELFF
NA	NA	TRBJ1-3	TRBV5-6	TGTGCCAGCAGCTTGCGCAGGCGCTCTGGAAACACCATATATTTT	CASSLRRRSGNTIYF
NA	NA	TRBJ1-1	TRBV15	TGTGCCACCAGCCAAAGAAGGAATCAGGGGTTAGCTTTCTTT	CATSQRRNQGLAFF
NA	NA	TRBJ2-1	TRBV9	TGTGCCAGCAGCGCCCACCCACCCCTAGCGCACAATGAGCAGTTCTTC	CASSAHPPLAHNEQFF
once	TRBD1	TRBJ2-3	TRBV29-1	TGCAGCGTTGAAGGGACAGGGGCTAGCACAGATACGCAGTATTTT	CSVEGTGASTDTQYF
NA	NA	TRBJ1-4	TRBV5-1	TGCGCCAGCAGCTTGGACAGGGCTGACGAAAAACTGTTTTTT	CASSLDRADEKLFF
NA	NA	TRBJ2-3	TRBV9	TGTGCCAGCAGCTTCGACTTTGGTACGCAGTATTTT	CASSFDFGTQYF
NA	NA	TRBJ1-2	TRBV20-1	TGCAGTGCCGGGGACGATTATGGCTACACCTTC	CSAGDDYGYTF
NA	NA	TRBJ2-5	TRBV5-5	TGTGCCAGCAGCTTGGAGGGTTGGGAGACCCAGTACTTC	CASSLEGWETQYF
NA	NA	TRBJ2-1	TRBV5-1	TGCGCCAGCAGCGGGGCGACCAAAGGCTCCTACAATGAGCAGTTCTTC	CASSGATKGSYNEQFF
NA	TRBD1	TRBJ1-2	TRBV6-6	TGTGCCAGCAGCGCACAGGGGGAGGGAGGCTACACCTTC	CASSAQGEGGYTF
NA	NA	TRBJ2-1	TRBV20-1	TGCAGTGCTAGAGAATCAAATGAGCAGTTCTTC	CSARESNEQFF
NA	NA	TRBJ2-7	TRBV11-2	TGTGCCAGCAGCTTATACGTGAGCTCCTACGAGCAGTACTTC	CASSLYVSSYEQYF
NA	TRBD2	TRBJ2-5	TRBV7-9	TGTGCCAGCAGCTTTCCAGCGGGAGGGGCTATACAAGAGACCCAGTACTTC	CASSFPAGGAIQETQYF
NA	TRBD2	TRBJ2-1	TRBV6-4	TGTGCCAGCAGCGAACTCGGACTAGCGCTTTACAATGAGCAGTTCTTC	CASSELGLALYNEQFF
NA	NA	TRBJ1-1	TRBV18	TGTGCCAGCTCACCAAACAGGGTGGGAAGCACTGAAGCTTTCTTT	CASSPNRVGSTEAFF
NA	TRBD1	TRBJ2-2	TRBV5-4	TGTGCCAGCAGCTTGGTCCCGACAGGGGGCCGCACCGGGGAGCTGTTTTTT	CASSLVPTGGRTGELFF
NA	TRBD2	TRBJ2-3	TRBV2	TGTGCCAGCATACTAGCGGGAGGGTACACAGATACGCAGTATTTT	CASILAGGYTDTQYF
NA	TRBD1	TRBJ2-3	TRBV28	TGTGCCAGCAGTCCCGGACAGGGGGCGGCGTTGAGTCAAGATACGCAGTATTTT	CASSPGQGAALSQDTQYF
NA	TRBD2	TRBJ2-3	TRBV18	TGTGCCAGCTCACGCAAGCGGGAGATGTCAGATACGCAGTATTTT	CASSRKREMSDTQYF
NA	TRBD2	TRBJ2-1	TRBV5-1	TGCGCCAGCAGCTTGGGGGCGGGAGGGTGGAATGAGCAGTTCTTC	CASSLGAGGWNEQFF
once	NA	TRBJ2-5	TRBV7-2	TGTGCCAGCAGCTTCCGGGGAGTGGGGACCCAGTACTTC	CASSFRGVGTQYF
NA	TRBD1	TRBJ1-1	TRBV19	TGTGCCAGTAGTCTAGGGGGACAGCAGAACACTGAAGCTTTCTTT	CASSLGGQQNTEAFF
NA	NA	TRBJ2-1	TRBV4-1	TGCGCCAGCAGCCATGGCTTTGCGGGAATAACTTTACTCTCCTACAATGAGCAGTTCTTC	CASSHGFAGITLLSYNEQFF
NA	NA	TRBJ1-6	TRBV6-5	TGTGCCAGCCGAGGGAGTAATAATTCACCCCTCCACTTT	CASRGSNNSPLHF
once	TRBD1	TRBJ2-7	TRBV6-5	TGTGCCAGCATCAGACAGGGCTCCTACGAGCAGTACTTC	CASIRQGSYEQYF
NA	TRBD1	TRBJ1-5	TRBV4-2	TGTGCCAGCAGCCAAGATTTGCCAGGGGGGAGCAATCAGCCCCAGCATTTT	CASSQDLPGGSNQPQHF
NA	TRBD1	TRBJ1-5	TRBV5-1	TGCGCCAGCAGCCCCGGGACAGGGACGAATCAGCCCCAGCATTTT	CASSPGTGTNQPQHF
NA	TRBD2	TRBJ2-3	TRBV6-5	TGTGCCAGCAGTTACTCTATAGCGGGAACCACAGATACGCAGTATTTT	CASSYSIAGTTDTQYF
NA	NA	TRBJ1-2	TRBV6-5	TGTGCCAGCAGTTACTCGATCAGGGGTGGCTACACCTTC	CASSYSIRGGYTF
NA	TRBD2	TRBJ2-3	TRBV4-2	TGTGCCAGCAGCCATTCTTATGGGCCTAGCGGGGGTGCTAGCACAGATACGCAGTATTTT	CASSHSYGPSGGASTDTQYF
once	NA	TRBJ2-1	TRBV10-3	TGTGCCATCAGTGATGGTCGGGAGACCTTGGATGAGCAGTTCTTC	CAISDGRETLDEQFF
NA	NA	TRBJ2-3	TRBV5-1	TGCGCCAGCAGCCCCGGTCGGGGGGCCTACACAGATACGCAGTATTTT	CASSPGRGAYTDTQYF